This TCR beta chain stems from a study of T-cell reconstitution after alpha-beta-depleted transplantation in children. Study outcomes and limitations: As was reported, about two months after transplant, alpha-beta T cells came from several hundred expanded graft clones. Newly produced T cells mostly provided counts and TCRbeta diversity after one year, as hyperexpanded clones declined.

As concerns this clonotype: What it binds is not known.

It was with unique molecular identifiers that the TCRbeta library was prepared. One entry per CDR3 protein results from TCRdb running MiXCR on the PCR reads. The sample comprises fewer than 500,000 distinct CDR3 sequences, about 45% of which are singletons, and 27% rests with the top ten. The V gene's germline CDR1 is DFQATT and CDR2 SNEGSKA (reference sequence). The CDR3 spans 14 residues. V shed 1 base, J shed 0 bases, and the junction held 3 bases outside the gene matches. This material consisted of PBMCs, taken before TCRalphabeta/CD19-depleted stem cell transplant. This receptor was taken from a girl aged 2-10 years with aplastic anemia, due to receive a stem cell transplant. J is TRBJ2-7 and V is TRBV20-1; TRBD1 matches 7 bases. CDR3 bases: TGCAGTGCTAGAGCCACAGGGGTCTCCTACGAGCAGTACTTC. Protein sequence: CSARATGVSYEQYF.